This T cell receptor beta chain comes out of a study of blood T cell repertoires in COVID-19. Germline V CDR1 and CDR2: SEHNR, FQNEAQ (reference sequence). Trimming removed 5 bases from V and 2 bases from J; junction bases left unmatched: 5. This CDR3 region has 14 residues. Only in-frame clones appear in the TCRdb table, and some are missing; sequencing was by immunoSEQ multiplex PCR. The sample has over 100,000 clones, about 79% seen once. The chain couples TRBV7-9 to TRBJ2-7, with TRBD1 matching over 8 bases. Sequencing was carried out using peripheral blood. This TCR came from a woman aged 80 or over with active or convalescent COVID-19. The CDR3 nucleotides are TGTGCCAGCAGCCCGTGGACAGGGCCCTACGAGCAGTACTTC. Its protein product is CASSPWTGPYEQYF.